Each of the 16 T cell receptor beta chains below was sequenced from the same sample in a study of T cell responses to AZD1222 COVID-19 vaccine. Profiled with immunoSEQ multiplex PCR; TCRdb holds only in-frame clones, not every one. Here the sample spans tens of thousands of clones, 70% to 90% being singletons. The sample here was peripheral blood, taken 28 days after the second AZD1222 dose. Source of these receptors: an adult who received the AZD1222 COVID-19 vaccine.

The chain has TRBV6-5 and TRBJ2-1, with D maybe TRBD1 (6 bases). CDR1 and CDR2 from the germline V gene are MNHEY and SVGAGI. V lost 0 bases and J 6 bases, leaving 9 bases between the germline ends. This CDR3 is built from 14 residues. The CDR3 loop is CASSYSGGLNEQFF. The CDR3 coding sequence is TGTGCCAGCAGTTACTCAGGGGGTCTCAATGAGCAGTTCTTC.

V and J are TRBV20-1 and TRBJ1-3; D is undetermined. The CDR3 runs 13 residues. Between the trimmed V and J ends, which lost 3 bases and 0 bases, there was a span of 6 bases. Germline CDR1 DFQATT, CDR2 SNEGSKA (reference sequence). In DNA, the CDR3 is TGCAGTGCTAGTGGGTACTCTGGAAACACCATATATTTT. It is translated as CSASGYSGNTIYF.

The genes are TRBV25-1 and TRBJ2-3; 8 nucleotides match TRBD1. Trimming cost V 3 bases and J 3 bases; bases outside gene matches: 8. CDR3 size: 16 residues. Looked up from germline, CDR1 is MGHDK and CDR2 is SYGVNS. This chain's CDR3 is CASSEGRDRRTDTQYF. The CDR3 DNA reads as TGTGCCAGCAGTGAGGGTAGGGACAGGAGAACAGATACGCAGTATTTT.

The genes are TRBV11-3 and TRBJ2-3; 8 nucleotides align to TRBD2. This CDR3 spans 16 amino acids. The J segment lost 2 bases and the V segment lost 1 base, leaving 5 bases of the junction unmatched. Per the germline V gene, CDR1 is SGHNT and CDR2 is YENEEA. CDR3 region: CASSLVGTSSTDTQYF. As DNA, the CDR3 is TGTGCCAGCAGCTTAGTGGGGACTAGTTCCACAGATACGCAGTATTTT.

DNA of the CDR3: TGTGCCTGGAGTGAAACTAGCGGAAGCACAGATACGCAGTATTTT. This gives the protein CAWSETSGSTDTQYF. J is TRBJ2-3 and V is TRBV30; 8 bases match TRBD2. The V gene's germline CDR1 is GTSNPN and CDR2 SVGIG (reference sequence). The CDR3 is made up of 15 amino acids. V lost 1 base and J lost 0; bases outside the gene matches: 3.

The chain has TRBV28 and TRBJ2-1; D may be TRBD2 (5 bases). Per the germline V gene, CDR1 is MDHEN and CDR2 is SYDVKM. The length of the CDR3 is 16 residues. The V end was cut by 6 bases, the J end by 0 bases, with 15 bases between. CDR3 sequence reads: CASSPPEGLSYNEQFF. The CDR3 bases are TGTGCCAGCAGCCCTCCCGAGGGTCTCTCCTACAATGAGCAGTTCTTC.

The genes are TRBV19 and TRBJ2-7; perhaps TRBD1 as D (5 bases). CDR1 is LNHDA and CDR2 is SQIVND in the germline V gene (reference sequence). V was shortened by 2 bases and J by 6 bases, with 8 bases between the two germline ends. The CDR3 length is 12 residues. CDR3 protein: CASSIPGFEQYF. The CDR3, as DNA: TGTGCCAGTAGTATACCAGGGTTCGAGCAGTACTTC.

This chain links TRBV7-2 with TRBJ1-1; D is unresolved. CDR3 length equals 16 residues. Trimming took 5 bases from V and 4 from J, leaving 20 bases between them. CDR1 and CDR2 (germline): SGHTA, FQGNSA. CDR3 sequence: CASSLSGEIRATEAFF. Here the CDR3 DNA reads TGTGCCAGCAGCCTTAGTGGGGAGATCCGGGCCACTGAAGCTTTCTTT. Looking up the rest from reference TRBV7-2 and TRBJ1-1 gives the full variable domain: GAGVSQSPSNKVTEKGKDVELRCDPISGHTALYWYRQSLGQGLEFLIYFQGNSAPDKSGLPSDRFSAERTGGSVSTLTIQRTQQEDSAVYLCASSLSGEIRATEAFFGQGTRLTVV.

V gene TRBV11-2 combines with J gene TRBJ1-2; unclear D gene. Trimming shortened V by 2 bases and J by 5 bases, and 15 bases separated the two germline ends. The CDR3 consists of 15 residues. Germline V gives CDR1 SGHAT, CDR2 FQNNGV. DNA for the CDR3: TGTGCCAGCAGCTTACATAGGAGCCGGGGATATGGCTACACCTTC. Residues: CASSLHRSRGYGYTF.

This chain links TRBV6-5 with TRBJ1-6; 9 positions agree with TRBD1. This CDR3 is 16 amino acids long. J was trimmed by 7 bases and V by 2 bases; bases with no gene match: 6. Per germline, CDR1 MNHEY and CDR2 SVGAGI. The CDR3 DNA reads as TGTGCCAGCAGTTACACCCTAGGGACAGGGAATTCACCCCTCCACTTT. It encodes CASSYTLGTGNSPLHF.

V usage is TRBV7-3 and J usage is TRBJ1-1, with D possibly matching TRBD1 (5 bases). The V gene's germline CDR1 is SGHTA and CDR2 FQGTGA. V was shortened by 5 bases and J by 5 bases, with 15 bases between the two germline ends. The CDR3 is 14 amino acids. CDR3 sequence reads: CASSETGARTEAFF. CDR3 in DNA: TGTGCCAGCAGCGAGACCGGGGCGAGGACTGAAGCTTTCTTT.

This chain connects TRBV2 to TRBJ1-3, with D tentatively TRBD1 (6 bases). In germline, CDR1 is SNHLY, CDR2 FYNNEI. Trimming left V 5 bases short and J 0 bases short, with 14 bases between. The CDR3 covers 16 residues. The CDR3 DNA follows: TGTGCCAGCAGTATCAGGGGATATGACTCTGGAAACACCATATATTTT. Its protein product is CASSIRGYDSGNTIYF.

This chain joins TRBV11-3 and TRBJ1-6; 7 positions agree with TRBD1. The junction had 2 bases not matched to a gene; V was cut back by 6 bases and J by 0 bases. The CDR3 extends over 15 amino acids. The germline V gene encodes CDR1 SGHNT and CDR2 YENEEA. CDR3 region: CASRRDSSYNSPLHF. DNA of the CDR3: TGTGCCAGCAGGAGGGACAGCTCCTATAATTCACCCCTCCACTTT.

This clone has a single count. The chain is built from TRBV12-3 or TRBV12-4 and TRBJ2-3; the D gene is possibly TRBD1 (5 bases). The CDR3 consists of 13 residues. Trimming left V 3 bases short and J 2 bases short, with 6 bases between. CDR3 DNA: TGTGCCAGCAGTTTTGGGGCCACAGATACGCAGTATTTT. This sequence encodes CASSFGATDTQYF.

The chain couples TRBV19 to TRBJ1-4, with 8 bases identical to TRBD1. CDR3 length: 15 residues. Germline assignment: CDR1 LNHDA and CDR2 SQIVND (reference sequence). V dropped 5 bases and J dropped 3; count of bases not matched to a gene: 5. In DNA, the CDR3 is TGTGCCAGTAGTCCATACAGGGGGGCTAATGAAAAACTGTTTTTT. Its translation is CASSPYRGANEKLFF.

This clone has only a few counts. The CDR3 coding sequence is TGTGCCAGCAGTGATAGCGGGAGGAACTCCTACAATGAGCAGTTCTTC. Protein sequence: CASSDSGRNSYNEQFF. The V gene is TRBV6-4, the J gene TRBJ2-1; 10 bases match TRBD2. The V segment lost 3 bases and the J segment 0 bases; nucleotides outside the gene matches: 2. This CDR3 is 16 amino acids long. Looked up from germline, CDR1 is MRHNA and CDR2 is SNTAGT.